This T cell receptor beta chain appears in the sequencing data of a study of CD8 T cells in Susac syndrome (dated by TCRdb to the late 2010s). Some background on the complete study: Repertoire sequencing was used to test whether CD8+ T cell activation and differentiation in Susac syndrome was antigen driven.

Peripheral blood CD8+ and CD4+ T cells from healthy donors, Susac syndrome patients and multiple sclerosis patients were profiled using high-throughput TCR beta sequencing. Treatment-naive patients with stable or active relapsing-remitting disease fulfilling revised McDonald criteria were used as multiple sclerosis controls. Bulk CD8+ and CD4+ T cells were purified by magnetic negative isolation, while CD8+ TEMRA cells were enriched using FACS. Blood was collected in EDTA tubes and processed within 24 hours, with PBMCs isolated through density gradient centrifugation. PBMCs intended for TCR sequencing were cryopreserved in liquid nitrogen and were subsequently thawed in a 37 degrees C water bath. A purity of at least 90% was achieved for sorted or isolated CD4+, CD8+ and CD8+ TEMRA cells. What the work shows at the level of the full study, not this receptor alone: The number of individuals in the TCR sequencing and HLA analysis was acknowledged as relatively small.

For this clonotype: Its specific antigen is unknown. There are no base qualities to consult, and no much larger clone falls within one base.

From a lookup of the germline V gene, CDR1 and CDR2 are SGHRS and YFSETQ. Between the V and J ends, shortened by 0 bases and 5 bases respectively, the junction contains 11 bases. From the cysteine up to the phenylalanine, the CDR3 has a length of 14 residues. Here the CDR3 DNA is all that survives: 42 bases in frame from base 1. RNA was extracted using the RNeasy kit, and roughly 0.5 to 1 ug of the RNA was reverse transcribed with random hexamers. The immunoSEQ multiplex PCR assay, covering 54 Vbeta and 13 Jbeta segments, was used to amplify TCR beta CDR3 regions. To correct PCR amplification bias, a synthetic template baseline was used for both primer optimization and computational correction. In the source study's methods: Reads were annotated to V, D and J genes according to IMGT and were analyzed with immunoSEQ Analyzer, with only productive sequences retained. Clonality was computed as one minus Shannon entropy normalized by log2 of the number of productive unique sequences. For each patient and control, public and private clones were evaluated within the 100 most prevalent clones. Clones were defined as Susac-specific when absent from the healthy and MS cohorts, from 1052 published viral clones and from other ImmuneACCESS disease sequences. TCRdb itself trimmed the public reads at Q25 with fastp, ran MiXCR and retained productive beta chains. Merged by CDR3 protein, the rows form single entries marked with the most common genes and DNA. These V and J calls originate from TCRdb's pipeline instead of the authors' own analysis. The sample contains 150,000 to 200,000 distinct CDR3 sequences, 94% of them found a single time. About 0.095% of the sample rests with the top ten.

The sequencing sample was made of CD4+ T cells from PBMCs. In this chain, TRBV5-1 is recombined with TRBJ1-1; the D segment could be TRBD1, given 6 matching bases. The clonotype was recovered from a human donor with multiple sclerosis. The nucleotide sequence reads TGCGCCAGCAGCTTGGAGGGGGGTGGAACTGAAGCTTTCTTT. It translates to CASSLEGGGTEAFF.